The 10 T cell receptor beta chains below come from one sample, sequenced in a study of tumor-infiltrating lymphocytes in primary liver carcinoma. A primer matching the constant region was used to make TCR beta cDNA from approximately 500 ng of total RNA. ARM-PCR, slightly modified, supplied the TCR beta libraries through three nested multiplex PCR rounds. The first two PCR rounds used TRBV1-TRBV30 primers with a Cbeta primer, approximately 10 cycles each. One entry per CDR3 protein, called by TCRdb with MiXCR from the multiplex PCR reads. The sample lists a few hundred thousand distinct CDR3 sequences, almost 60% occurring once. Germline DNA was also extracted, with blood RNA taken from unsorted whole blood. Sequenced input: peripheral blood. Source of these receptors: a woman in her thirties with primary liver carcinoma and hepatitis B virus infection.

The rearrangement joins TRBV6-5 to TRBJ2-7, with TRBD2 identical over 8 bases. The junction had 11 bases not matched to a gene; V was cut back by 4 bases and J by 6 bases. The CDR3 runs 15 residues. Germline loops: CDR1 MNHEY, CDR2 SVGAGI. CDR3: CASSFPGTSISEQYF. CDR3 bases: TGTGCCAGCAGTTTCCCCGGGACTAGTATTTCCGAGCAGTACTTC.

This clonotype showed up many times. This chain links TRBV6-2 or TRBV6-3 with TRBJ2-3, with D unclear. CDR3 length: 13 residues. Germline V gives CDR1 MNHEY, CDR2 SVGEGT. V dropped 8 bases and J dropped 1 base, with 10 bases sitting between them. CDR3 sequence: CASFNEGTDTQYF. The CDR3 DNA is TGTGCCAGCTTCAATGAGGGCACAGATACGCAGTATTTT.

The sample holds a few counts of this clonotype. The V and J genes are TRBV5-5 and TRBJ2-1; TRBD1 is a possible D gene (7 bases). Germline assignment: CDR1 SGHKS and CDR2 YYEKEE (reference sequence). The CDR3 is 15 amino acids. Trimming cost V 0 bases and J 7 bases, with 14 bases left between them. The CDR3 DNA sequence: TGTGCCAGCAGCTTGGCAGGGGGACTCTTAAATGAGCAGTTCTTC. As protein: CASSLAGGLLNEQFF.

Turning to this clonotype: A read error may be the cause here, since a much bigger clone is one base away. The rearrangement joins TRBV11-2 to TRBJ2-1, with D possibly TRBD2 on 5 matching bases. Germline-derived CDR1 and CDR2 are SGHAT and FQNNGV. V was pared by 1 base and J by 10 bases, with 20 bases between. The CDR3 has 16 amino acids. DNA for the CDR3: TGTGCCAGCAGCTTAGGCGTTTTGCGGGCCTCCTACGAGCAGTTCTTC. Residues: CASSLGVLRASYEQFF.

This clonotype came up once. The chain carries TRBV10-3 and TRBJ2-7, with D possibly matching TRBD1 (6 bases). This CDR3 comprises 14 residues. Germline V gene sequence: CDR1 ENHRY, CDR2 SYGVKD. V was shortened by 4 bases and J by 3 bases, with 13 bases between the two germline ends. CDR3 in DNA: TGTGCCATCAGTGTGGGGGCGTCTATCTACGAGCAGTACTTC. Translation: CAISVGASIYEQYF.

The sample holds a few counts of this clonotype. V and J are TRBV10-2 and TRBJ2-2; TRBD2 agrees at 11 bases. Germline trimming cut 2 bases from V and 4 bases from J; bases unmatched to any gene: 3. CDR1 is WSHSY, CDR2 SAAADI, per germline. This CDR3 has 16 residues. The DNA for the CDR3 is TGCGCCAGCAGTGAGATACTAGCGGGGGCCACCGGGGAGCTGTTTTTT. Protein product: CASSEILAGATGELFF.

The chain carries TRBV11-2 and TRBJ2-3; D call uncertain. The germline V gene encodes CDR1 SGHAT and CDR2 FQNNGV. This CDR3 is built from 15 residues. V shed 4 bases and J shed 6 bases, with 17 bases lying between them. The CDR3 nucleotides are TGTGCCAGCAGCTCAGGCCGCGCCCTATGTGATACGCAGTATTTT. It translates to CASSSGRALCDTQYF.

As concerns this clonotype: With a much larger clone just one base away, this may be a read error. The chain combines TRBV29-1 with TRBJ2-5, with 8 bases aligning to TRBD1. The CDR3 runs to 14 residues. Germline CDR1 is SQVTM and CDR2 is ANQGSEA. This CDR3 is CSVLWTGREETRYF. The CDR3 coding sequence is TGCAGCGTCCTCTGGACAGGGCGTGAGGAGACCCGGTACTTC.

As for this clonotype: A much larger clonotype is one base distant, so this may be a read error. V gene TRBV6-5 combines with J gene TRBJ2-5; 9 positions agree with TRBD2. In germline, CDR1 is MNHEY, CDR2 SVGAGI. The CDR3 sequence is 13 residues long. CDR3 loop: CGSTSGKRGTQYF. DNA of the CDR3: TGTGGCTCGACTAGCGGAAAGAGGGGGACCCAGTACTTC.

A note on this clonotype: The junction does not match germline at one end; this may be a read error. This rearrangement joins TRBV11-1 to TRBJ2-7, with 7 bases identical to TRBD2. Germline V CDR1 and CDR2: SGHAT, FQDESV (reference sequence). The CDR3 length is 16 residues. Here the CDR3 DNA reads TGTGTCAGCAGCTCCTCCGGGACTATCGGGGGTCTCAAGCAGTACTTC. Its protein product is CVSSSSGTIGGLKQYF.